This is a list of T cell receptor beta chains from one sample in a study of T cell responses to AZD1222 COVID-19 vaccine. Generated by immunoSEQ multiplex PCR, the TCRdb table keeps only in-frame clones and is missing some. The sample lists roughly 100,000 clones; roughly 90% were seen once. Source: peripheral blood, taken on day 0 of AZD1222 vaccination. The receptors were gathered from an adult in good health. Each CDR3 is given with its conserved first and last residue. Each record gives: clone size, V gene, J gene, D gene, CDR3 protein, CDR3 DNA. D genes are given only for firm matches. Clone size is shown for a subset of rows, as once, few, many or a class of expanded clone.

>NA|TRBV7-9|TRBJ2-7|NA
CASSLQAAEQYF
TGTGCCAGCAGCTTACAAGCGGCCGAGCAGTACTTC
>NA|TRBV6-1|TRBJ1-5|NA
CASSEAGGNQPQHF
TGTGCCAGCAGTGAAGCCGGAGGCAATCAGCCCCAGCATTTT
>NA|TRBV7-9|TRBJ1-6|NA
CASSTWGMESSPLHF
TGTGCCAGCAGCACATGGGGCATGGAATCTTCCCCCCTCCACTTT
>NA|TRBV5-6|TRBJ2-7|TRBD2
CASSLGLAVEQYF
TGTGCCAGCAGCCTGGGACTAGCGGTAGAGCAGTACTTC
>NA|TRBV18|TRBJ1-2|NA
CASSPQGGDGYTF
TGTGCCAGCTCACCACAGGGCGGCGATGGCTACACCTTC
>NA|TRBV3-1/TRBV3-2|TRBJ2-2|TRBD2
CASSTGLAATGELFF
TGTGCCAGCTCCACGGGGCTAGCGGCCACCGGGGAGCTGTTTTTT
>NA|TRBV29-1|TRBJ2-7|NA
CSVGGPSYEQYF
TGCAGCGTTGGAGGACCTTCCTACGAGCAGTACTTC
>NA|TRBV28|TRBJ2-7|NA
CASSQRDKSYEQYF
TGTGCCAGCAGTCAGAGGGACAAGAGCTACGAGCAGTACTTC
>NA|TRBV11-2|TRBJ2-5|NA
CASSPRAGVRETQYF
TGTGCCAGCAGCCCGCGCGCAGGGGTTAGGGAGACCCAGTACTTC
>NA|TRBV6-2/TRBV6-3|TRBJ1-2|NA
CASSFSNYGYTF
TGTGCCAGCAGTTTTTCTAACTATGGCTACACCTTC
>NA|TRBV2|TRBJ1-5|NA
CASSELKNQPQHF
TGTGCCAGCAGTGAGCTAAAGAATCAGCCCCAGCATTTT
>once|TRBV6-1|TRBJ2-1|NA
CASSESIGLAEQFF
TGTGCCAGCAGTGAATCCATTGGGCTAGCAGAGCAGTTCTTC
>NA|TRBV11-1|TRBJ1-2|NA
CASSPRSQPNYGYTF
TGTGCCAGCAGCCCCCGTTCGCAGCCTAACTATGGCTACACCTTC
>NA|TRBV5-4|TRBJ1-5|NA
CASSLDPGSNQPQHF
TGTGCCAGCAGCTTGGATCCAGGTAGCAATCAGCCCCAGCATTTT
>NA|TRBV5-1|TRBJ1-3|NA
CASSLDPAASSGNTIYF
TGCGCCAGCAGCTTGGATCCGGCGGCGAGCTCTGGAAACACCATATATTTT
>NA|TRBV20-1|TRBJ2-7|TRBD2
CSASGGTSERPGKAYEQYF
TGCAGTGCCAGTGGAGGGACTAGCGAACGACCGGGGAAGGCCTACGAGCAGTACTTC
>NA|TRBV6-2/TRBV6-3|TRBJ1-1|NA
CASSQLRMNTEAFF
TGTGCCAGCAGCCAGCTGCGGATGAACACTGAAGCTTTCTTT
>NA|TRBV7-9|TRBJ2-7|TRBD2
CASSLARLAGYEQYF
TGTGCCAGCAGCTTAGCGAGACTAGCGGGCTACGAGCAGTACTTC
>once|TRBV19|TRBJ1-6|NA
CASSIRTVPNSPLHF
TGTGCCAGTAGTATCCGGACCGTACCAAATTCACCCCTCCACTTT
>NA|TRBV7-9|TRBJ2-2|NA
CASSPLNTGELFF
TGTGCCAGCAGCCCTCTAAACACCGGGGAGCTGTTTTTT
>NA|TRBV4-1|TRBJ1-2|NA
CASSPSFSRDYGYTF
TGCGCCAGCAGCCCCTCGTTCTCCAGGGACTATGGCTACACCTTC
>NA|TRBV4-2|TRBJ2-1|NA
CASSQGGESYNEQFF
TGTGCCAGCAGCCAAGGCGGGGAGTCCTACAATGAGCAGTTCTTC
>NA|TRBV27|TRBJ2-1|NA
CASSPVQGRWDNEQFF
TGTGCCAGCAGCCCAGTACAGGGACGCTGGGACAATGAGCAGTTCTTC
>NA|TRBV7-3|TRBJ1-4|NA
CASSLAPGEKLFF
TGTGCCAGCAGCTTAGCACCGGGGGAAAAACTGTTTTTT
>NA|TRBV5-4|TRBJ2-7|TRBD1
CASSPSGQDYEQYF
TGTGCCAGCAGCCCCTCGGGACAGGACTACGAGCAGTACTTC
>NA|TRBV18|TRBJ1-4|NA
CASSYGDRDNEKLFF
TGTGCCAGCTCCTACGGGGACCGTGATAATGAAAAACTGTTTTTT
>NA|TRBV19|TRBJ1-1|NA
CASNYRDINTEAFF
TGTGCCAGTAACTACCGGGATATTAACACTGAAGCTTTCTTT
>NA|TRBV20-1|TRBJ1-2|NA
CSASDFYTF
TGCAGTGCTAGTGACTTCTACACCTTC
>NA|TRBV6-5|TRBJ1-4|NA
CASSSVQGEKLFF
TGTGCCAGCAGTTCGGTCCAAGGGGAAAAACTGTTTTTT
>once|TRBV9|TRBJ2-1|TRBD2
CASSVEGASGRNQQFF
TGTGCCAGCAGCGTAGAGGGCGCTAGCGGGAGGAATCAGCAGTTCTTC
>NA|TRBV19|TRBJ1-1|TRBD1
CASSTLLGQGNTEAFF
TGTGCCAGTAGTACCCTCCTAGGACAGGGGAACACTGAAGCTTTCTTT
>NA|TRBV7-2|TRBJ1-5|NA
CASSLARRVNQPQHF
TGTGCCAGCAGCTTAGCGCGTCGGGTCAATCAGCCCCAGCATTTT
>NA|TRBV5-1|TRBJ1-2|NA
CASSLAVGPNYGYTF
TGCGCCAGCAGCTTGGCGGTCGGCCCTAACTATGGCTACACCTTC
>NA|TRBV27|TRBJ1-1|TRBD1
CASRGTGWNTEAFF
TGTGCCAGCAGGGGGACAGGGTGGAACACTGAAGCTTTCTTT
>NA|TRBV5-1|TRBJ2-3|TRBD2
CASRHRGARLAEGNTQYF
TGCGCCAGCCGTCACAGGGGCGCACGACTAGCGGAGGGAAATACGCAGTATTTT
>NA|TRBV2|TRBJ2-5|TRBD2
CASNGLAQETQYF
TGTGCCAGCAACGGACTAGCGCAAGAGACCCAGTACTTC
>once|TRBV14|TRBJ2-7|TRBD1
CASSQATGVYEQYF
TGTGCCAGCAGCCAAGCAACAGGGGTTTACGAGCAGTACTTC
>few|TRBV18|TRBJ2-7|TRBD2
CASSPSSASGRTYEQYF
TGTGCCAGCTCACCATCATCAGCTAGCGGGAGGACCTACGAGCAGTACTTC
>NA|TRBV10-3|TRBJ1-6|TRBD1
CAISESDRVNSPLHF
TGTGCCATCAGTGAGTCAGACAGGGTAAATTCACCCCTCCACTTT
>NA|TRBV19|TRBJ1-1|TRBD1
CASIGQATAKNTEAFF
TGTGCCAGTATAGGACAGGCGACTGCAAAGAACACTGAAGCTTTCTTT
>NA|TRBV5-4|TRBJ2-1|NA
CASSLSLADSYNEQFF
TGTGCCAGCAGCTTAAGCCTCGCTGACTCCTACAATGAGCAGTTCTTC
>NA|TRBV5-4|TRBJ2-5|NA
CASSLGWVGETQYF
TGTGCCAGCAGCTTGGGTTGGGTGGGAGAGACCCAGTACTTC
>NA|TRBV9|TRBJ2-5|NA
CASSVDSGRPEETQYF
TGTGCCAGCAGCGTAGATTCTGGGCGGCCCGAAGAGACCCAGTACTTC
>NA|TRBV4-2|TRBJ2-5|NA
CASSQPSRVGETQYF
TGTGCCAGCAGCCAACCTAGTAGGGTTGGCGAGACCCAGTACTTC
>NA|TRBV6-5|TRBJ1-3|NA
CASKLAEFSGNTIYF
TGTGCCAGCAAATTGGCGGAATTCTCTGGAAACACCATATATTTT
>NA|TRBV10-1|TRBJ1-1|NA
CASSGNRQTEAFF
TGCGCCAGCAGCGGTAACAGGCAAACTGAAGCTTTCTTT
>NA|TRBV7-9|TRBJ2-2|TRBD1
CASSIQGTGELFF
TGTGCCAGCAGCATACAGGGGACCGGGGAGCTGTTTTTT